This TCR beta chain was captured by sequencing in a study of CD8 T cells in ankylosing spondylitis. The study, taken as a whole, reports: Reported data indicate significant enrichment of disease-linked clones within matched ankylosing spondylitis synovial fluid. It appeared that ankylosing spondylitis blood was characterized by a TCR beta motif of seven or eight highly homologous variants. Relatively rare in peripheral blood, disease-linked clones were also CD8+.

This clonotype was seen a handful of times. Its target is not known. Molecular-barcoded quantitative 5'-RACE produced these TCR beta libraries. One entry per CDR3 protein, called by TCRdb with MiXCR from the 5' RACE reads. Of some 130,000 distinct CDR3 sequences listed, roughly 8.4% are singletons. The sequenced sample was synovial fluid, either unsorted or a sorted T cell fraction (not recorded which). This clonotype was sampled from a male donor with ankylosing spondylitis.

The CDR3 DNA is TGCGCCAGCAGCCTAGACAGGCCCTCCTACAATGAGCAGTTCTTC. Amino acid sequence: CASSLDRPSYNEQFF. This chain connects TRBV5-1 to TRBJ2-1; D might be TRBD1 (6 bases). V was shortened by 4 bases and J by 0 bases, with 11 bases between the two germline ends. The CDR3 covers 15 residues. Per germline, CDR1 SGHRS and CDR2 YFSETQ.